This TCR beta chain came from a study of cytomegalovirus exposure and HLA in healthy donors. Findings and limits, study-wide: The study reported that TCR beta sequences accurately predicted HLA-A and HLA-B alleles in most subjects. 87-base-pair reads could not separate some V segments, including TRBV6-2 and TRBV6-3. Later analysis found that TCR beta chains associated with HLA were more clonally expanded than other, equally common chains.

PCR was performed using 60 Vbeta and 13 Jbeta primers. Methods used by the authors: In a later analysis, 10 million to 11 million of 75 million to 90 million unique beta chains occurred in at least two donors. Only in-frame clones appear in the TCRdb table, and some are missing; sequencing was by immunoSEQ multiplex PCR. V and J calls and clone size come straight from that table; D and trimming were deduced from the DNA. Found here are 150,000 to 180,000 clones, 65% to 80% of them singletons; the top ten hold 2.8%. Germline trimming cut 7 bases from V and 4 bases from J; bases unmatched to any gene: 12. The CDR3 totals 16 residues. Germline values: CDR1 SNHLY, CDR2 FYNNEI. Comments on this clone: The antigen remains unidentified.

The sequence was obtained from a young man in good health and CMV-seronegative. The chain combines TRBV2 with TRBJ2-2; TRBD1 matches at 7 bases. The specimen sequenced was PBMCs. The CDR3 region has the DNA TGTGCCAGCACCCCGAGGGGGCAGGGATCCACCGGGGAGCTGTTTTTT. Translation: CASTPRGQGSTGELFF.